Listed below are T cell receptor beta chains from one sample, sequenced in a study of cytomegalovirus exposure and HLA in healthy donors. Repertoires were generated with immunoSEQ multiplex PCR, while TCRdb's copy carries only in-frame clones and drops some. The sample has under 200,000 clones; roughly 74% are singletons. The sample comprised PBMCs. Source of these receptors: a woman aged 25 to 39 in good health and CMV-seropositive. Both conserved end residues are part of each CDR3. The order of the fields is V gene, J gene, CDR3 protein.

V gene: TRBV6-6; J gene: TRBJ1-6; CDR3 protein: CASQARGTVNSPLHF
V gene: TRBV15; J gene: TRBJ1-2; CDR3 protein: CATSSGTGGIYGYTF
V gene: TRBV6-1; J gene: TRBJ2-1; CDR3 protein: CASSNGRTGSDEQFF
V gene: TRBV29-1; J gene: TRBJ2-1; CDR3 protein: CSESTSGTGEQFF
V gene: TRBV7-2; J gene: TRBJ1-1; CDR3 protein: CASRRGLNTEAFF
V gene: TRBV11-3; J gene: TRBJ1-1; CDR3 protein: CASSTGGTEAFF
V gene: TRBV18; J gene: TRBJ2-7; CDR3 protein: CASSPLRGGGSSYEQYF
V gene: TRBV7-9; J gene: TRBJ2-5; CDR3 protein: CASTSTSGEETQYF
V gene: TRBV11-2; J gene: TRBJ2-5; CDR3 protein: CASSLAATTETQYF
V gene: TRBV9; J gene: TRBJ2-6; CDR3 protein: CASSPGERDRGLSGANVLTF
V gene: TRBV7-6; J gene: TRBJ2-3; CDR3 protein: CASSPGLRGIDTQYF
V gene: TRBV18; J gene: TRBJ1-4; CDR3 protein: CASSPDRYNEKLFF
V gene: TRBV5-4; J gene: TRBJ2-7; CDR3 protein: CASSLGLAGGPGDEQYF
V gene: TRBV10-1; J gene: TRBJ2-5; CDR3 protein: CASSAGQGEGTQYF
V gene: TRBV4-2; J gene: TRBJ1-3; CDR3 protein: CASSQAIRDSGNTIYF
V gene: TRBV7-6; J gene: TRBJ1-1; CDR3 protein: CASSLMGQGGDEAFF
V gene: TRBV9; J gene: TRBJ2-5; CDR3 protein: CASSVGLAGEGRREETQYF
V gene: TRBV7-8; J gene: TRBJ1-2; CDR3 protein: CASSVIQGPYGYTF
V gene: TRBV5-1; J gene: TRBJ1-1; CDR3 protein: CASSLVGRGMNTEAFF
V gene: TRBV28; J gene: TRBJ1-4; CDR3 protein: CASKDAGGEKLFF
V gene: TRBV7-2; J gene: TRBJ2-3; CDR3 protein: CASIEPTEQDTQYF
V gene: TRBV6-6; J gene: TRBJ2-3; CDR3 protein: CASGFGPGSTDTQYF